A single sample gave rise to the 21 T cell receptor beta chains below, sequenced in a study of cytomegalovirus exposure and HLA in healthy donors. A multiplex PCR was run with 60 Vbeta primers and 13 Jbeta primers. Libraries were prepared by immunoSEQ multiplex PCR; TCRdb keeps only in-frame clonotypes and omits some of them. The listing records around 140,000 clones. Sequencing was carried out using PBMCs. These receptors all come from a male donor in good health and CMV-seronegative.

The chain's CDR3 is CASSPQGNSPLHF. The CDR3 DNA is TGTGCCAGCAGTCCTCAGGGGAATTCACCCCTCCACTTT. The rearrangement uses TRBV14 and TRBJ1-6; D is perhaps TRBD1 (6 bases). Germline V gene sequence: CDR1 SGHDN, CDR2 FVKESK. The CDR3 contains 13 residues. Deletions cut 6 bases from V and 7 bases from J, with 10 bases between.

The CDR3: CASRTTMNTEAFF. The CDR3 DNA sequence: TGTGCCAGCAGGACGACAATGAACACTGAAGCTTTCTTT. V is TRBV2 and J is TRBJ1-1; D is uncertain. The length of the CDR3 is 13 residues. Trimming left V 6 bases short and J 0 bases short, with 8 bases between. Germline V gene lookup returns CDR1 SNHLY and CDR2 FYNNEI.

A note on this clone: An end of the junction does not agree with germline; a read error may underlie this. This rearrangement joins TRBV28 to TRBJ2-7, with D perhaps matching TRBD2 (6 bases). CDR3 size: 12 residues. CDR1 and CDR2 from the germline V gene are MDHEN and SYDVKM. The CDR3 DNA follows: TGTGCCGGCTCCGGGACTCCCTATGAGCAGTACTTC. Translating it yields CAGSGTPYEQYF. Full variable domain (missing parts from reference TRBV28 and TRBJ2-7): DVKVTQSSRYLVKRTGEKVFLECVQDMDHENMFWYRQDPGLGLRLIYFSYDVKMKEKGDIPEGYSVSREKKERFSLILESASTNQTSMYLCAGSGTPYEQYFGPGTRLTVT.

The chain employs TRBV5-1 and TRBJ1-2; D not certain. Germline assignment: CDR1 SGHRS and CDR2 YFSETQ. This CDR3 comprises 17 residues. V was pared by 0 bases and J by 0 bases, with 15 bases between. CDR3 in DNA: TGCGCCAGCAGCTTGGCCGGTCAGGCGATTCCTAACTATGGCTACACCTTC. Translation gives CASSLAGQAIPNYGYTF. Using reference TRBV5-1 and TRBJ1-2 for the parts outside the CDR3, the full variable domain is KAGVTQTPRYLIKTRGQQVTLSCSPISGHRSVSWYQQTPGQGLQFLFEYFSETQRNKGNFPGRFSGRQFSNSRSEMNVSTLELGDSALYLCASSLAGQAIPNYGYTFGSGTRLTVV.

The chain combines TRBV18 with TRBJ1-1; 8 positions match TRBD1. J gave up 5 bases and V 3 bases, and 11 bases lay outside the gene matches. This CDR3 comprises 16 residues. The V gene's germline CDR1 is KGHSH and CDR2 LQKENI. The CDR3 loop reads CASSPYMDRAGTEAFF. The CDR3 bases are TGTGCCAGCTCACCCTACATGGACAGGGCAGGGACTGAAGCTTTCTTT.

The rearrangement joins TRBV2 to TRBJ1-5; D is ambiguous. V was pared by 3 bases and J by 1 base, with 10 bases between. Germline values: CDR1 SNHLY, CDR2 FYNNEI. This CDR3 has 15 residues. CDR3 sequence (DNA): TGTGCCAGCAGTGAGGGCCAAACAAGCAATCAGCCCCAGCATTTT. This codes for CASSEGQTSNQPQHF.

The gene calls are TRBV28 and TRBJ1-5; D is uncertain. The CDR3 loop spans 17 amino acids. The V gene lost 6 bases and the J gene lost 7 bases, with 25 bases spanning the gap. Germline V gene data show CDR1 as MDHEN and CDR2 as SYDVKM. CDR3 in DNA: TGTGCCAGCAGAGTCATAGTTCCCGACAACAAGGAACAGCCCCAGCATTTT. Protein: CASRVIVPDNKEQPQHF.

The genes are TRBV5-6 and TRBJ2-7; D is possibly TRBD1 (6 bases). Germline V gives CDR1 SGHDT, CDR2 YYEEEE. The CDR3 totals 15 residues. V lost 1 base to trimming and J lost 2 bases, with 13 bases between them. The CDR3 reads CASSLLRTDTYEQYF. DNA of the CDR3: TGTGCCAGCAGCTTGTTGCGGACAGATACCTACGAGCAGTACTTC.

V gene TRBV28 combines with J gene TRBJ1-5; perhaps TRBD1 as D (6 bases). The CDR3 spans 15 residues. The V end lost 1 base, the J end lost 1 base, and 8 bases lay between the germline ends. From germline, CDR1 is MDHEN and CDR2 SYDVKM. For the CDR3, the DNA is TGTGCCAGCAGTTTATACGGACAGAGCAATCAGCCCCAGCATTTT. It encodes CASSLYGQSNQPQHF.

The gene calls are TRBV7-9 and TRBJ2-5; 10 positions match TRBD2. This CDR3 contains 19 residues. V lost 5 bases and J lost 4; bases outside the gene matches: 19. From germline, CDR1 is SEHNR and CDR2 FQNEAQ (reference sequence). This chain's CDR3 is CASSTREGGISGRSETQYF. The CDR3 nucleotides read TGTGCCAGCAGCACCAGAGAGGGAGGGATTAGCGGGAGGTCAGAGACCCAGTACTTC.

The chain links TRBV25-1 to TRBJ2-5; D may be TRBD2 (6 bases). Trimming removed 1 base from V and 5 bases from J, with 14 bases in between. The length of the CDR3 is 15 residues. Germline CDR1 is MGHDK and CDR2 is SYGVNS. The CDR3 reads CASSELLGGPETQYF. CDR3 DNA: TGTGCCAGCAGTGAATTATTAGGAGGGCCGGAGACCCAGTACTTC.

The chain uses TRBV29-1 and TRBJ1-1; TRBD1 aligns across 9 bases. CDR3 size: 13 residues. V lost 8 bases to trimming and J lost 6 bases; unmatched junction nucleotides: 10. Germline assignment: CDR1 SQVTM and CDR2 ANQGSEA. The CDR3: CSSKQGASAEAFF. The CDR3 nucleotides are TGCAGCTCCAAACAGGGGGCGTCGGCTGAAGCTTTCTTT.

The rearrangement joins TRBV7-6 to TRBJ1-4, with 7 bases lining up with TRBD1. V shed 3 bases, J shed 8 bases, and the junction held 9 bases outside the gene matches. The CDR3 has 15 amino acids. From germline, CDR1 is SGHVS and CDR2 FNYEAQ. The CDR3 DNA reads TGTGCCAGCAGCTTGAGACAGGGTGATTGGGAAAAACTGTTTTTT. It translates to CASSLRQGDWEKLFF.

The chain joins TRBV29-1 to TRBJ1-5; D ambiguous. This CDR3 has 13 residues. The germline V gene encodes CDR1 SQVTM and CDR2 ANQGSEA. With 7 bases removed from V and 5 bases from J, the gap between germline ends came to 15 bases. Here the CDR3 reads CSAALGMDQPQHF. The CDR3 coding sequence is TGCAGCGCTGCCTTGGGCATGGATCAGCCCCAGCATTTT.

The chain combines TRBV5-4 with TRBJ2-7; no firm D call. V shed 5 bases and J shed 4 bases, with 16 bases lying between them. Germline CDR1 SGHNT, CDR2 YYREEE (reference sequence). The CDR3 spans 14 residues. The CDR3 DNA is TGTGCCAGCAGACCAGAGAGAGGATCGTACGAGCAGTACTTC. Amino acid sequence: CASRPERGSYEQYF.

V gene TRBV6-1 combines with J gene TRBJ2-5; D uncertain. The V and J ends lost 6 bases and 5 bases respectively, with 10 bases between them. This CDR3 has 12 residues. Germline V CDR1 and CDR2: MNHNS, SASEGT. The CDR3 loop reads CASSEERETQYF. The CDR3 nucleotides read TGTGCCAGCAGCGAGGAAAGGGAGACCCAGTACTTC.

The chain recombines TRBV7-2 with TRBJ2-7; unclear D gene. The V gene lost 5 bases and the J gene lost 6 bases, with 8 bases spanning the gap. The CDR3 contains 11 residues. Germline V gene data show CDR1 as SGHTA and CDR2 as FQGNSA. CDR3 bases: TGTGCCAGCAGCCAGCGTTCCGAGCAGTACTTC. It codes for CASSQRSEQYF.

This rearrangement joins TRBV19 to TRBJ2-1, with 13 bases identical to TRBD2. Losses at the gene ends were 8 bases for V and 5 bases for J; bases not matched to a gene: 9. CDR1 is LNHDA and CDR2 is SQIVND in the germline V gene (reference sequence). The CDR3 has 16 amino acids. CDR3 in amino acids: CASAPQGLAGNNEQFF. The CDR3 DNA sequence: TGTGCCAGTGCTCCCCAGGGACTAGCGGGAAACAATGAGCAGTTCTTC.

The chain links TRBV5-1 to TRBJ2-5; D is unclear. Trimming left V 0 bases short and J 0 bases short, with 6 bases between. The CDR3 sequence is 14 residues long. CDR1 and CDR2 (germline): SGHRS, YFSETQ. CDR3 sequence: CASSLESDQETQYF. CDR3 DNA sequence: TGCGCCAGCAGCTTGGAATCGGACCAAGAGACCCAGTACTTC.

The chain recombines TRBV27 with TRBJ1-6; D uncertain. Germline V gene sequence: CDR1 MNHEY, CDR2 SMNVEV (reference sequence). Trimming left V 8 bases short and J 7 bases short, with 6 bases between. The CDR3 has 11 amino acids. The CDR3 coding sequence is TGTGCCAGCGGACTCAATTCACCCCTCCACTTT. Translated, it gives CASGLNSPLHF.

This rearrangement joins TRBV4-1 to TRBJ1-1; 8 nucleotides match TRBD1. Germline trimming cut 5 bases from V and 6 bases from J; bases unmatched to any gene: 11. CDR1 and CDR2 (germline): MGHRA, YSYEKL. This CDR3 is 15 amino acids long. Written as DNA, the CDR3 is TGCGCCAGCAGCGCCCTGGGACAGGCAAAGCCTGAAGCTTTCTTT. Amino acid sequence: CASSALGQAKPEAFF.